This paragraph reports one TCR beta chain. This clone has a handful of counts. Its recognized antigen is unknown. Qualities for individual bases were not recorded, and no much larger clone is one base off. The junction carries 20 bases between V and J, which are trimmed by 4 bases and 2 bases respectively. The CDR3, from cysteine to phenylalanine, totals 18 residues. The CDR3 DNA has 54 bases and is translated from base 1. Via the germline V gene (reference sequence), CDR1 is LNHDA and CDR2 SQIVND. Samples from volunteer blood donors who had recovered from COVID-19 were contributed by a second Seattle source. Collaborating institutions collected whole blood in K2EDTA tubes following their own protocols. Collaborator samples were shipped for TCRbeta analysis as frozen whole blood, isolated PBMCs, or DNA extracted from either sample type. These data originate in a study of blood T cell repertoires in COVID-19 (dated by TCRdb to the early 2020s). Context from the whole study: The collaborator samples originated in the United States, Italy and Spain and spanned the acute and convalescent phases of COVID-19. The material from the prospective study consisted of cDNA or gDNA derived from T cells, B-cell-depleted T cells, or PBMCs. Deeply sampled blood TCRbeta repertoires from subjects exposed to, actively infected with, or recovered from COVID-19 were included in the dataset. A freely available public database, intended as a resource for researchers studying the immune response to SARS-CoV-2, is where the repertoires were released. Samples came from the ongoing ImmuneRACE study (first 160 participants) plus 1,254 subjects from 6 global collaborators. A de-identified subject ID, COVID-19 status, age in years and sex were almost always included in the sample metadata. Where available, HLA class I and class II types were obtained from metadata supplied by the sample provider rather than from assay-based typing. Points the paper makes about the study in general: The quantity of clinical and demographic metadata differed by source and by participant and was supplied without curation.

TCRbeta CDR3 regions were amplified from genomic DNA using the immunoSEQ Assay, a bias-controlled multiplex PCR. In the source study's methods: Nucleated cell counts per sample were estimated from amplification of reference gene primers within the assay. To quantify the absolute abundance of each unique TCRbeta CDR3 rearrangement, sequence reads were collapsed and filtered. Productive Simpson clonality was computed per sample as the square root of Simpson's diversity index over productive rearrangements. In its TCRdb copy, this immuneACCESS table keeps in-frame sequences only and misses some clones. Where compared with another copy, unresolved V genes explain less than half of these, and the others have no known cause. V and J calls and clone size come straight from that table; D and trimming were deduced from the DNA. This sample holds roughly 120,000 clones; approximately 87% were observed only once. Of the sample, approximately 8.7% is held by the ten largest clones.

Sequencing was performed on peripheral blood. The rearrangement joined TRBV19 to TRBJ2-2, with a tentative D gene TRBD2 over 6 matching bases. This sequence originates from a man aged 65-85 years who had recovered from COVID-19. The DNA reads as follows: TGTGCCAGTAGTAGGGGACTTACTAGACACACTAACACCGGGGAGCTGTTTTTT. Translation gives CASSRGLTRHTNTGELFF.